This T cell receptor (beta chain) was captured by sequencing in a study of cytomegalovirus exposure and HLA in healthy donors. Study overall: The Caucasian-associated ancestry cluster held around 81% of 300 to 500 genotyped donors. Points from the study as a whole: Immune exposure information comprised only CMV serostatus. A link between a missense DCLRE1C variant and TCR beta V- and J-gene trimming emerged from a later analysis.

V shed 8 bases and J shed 2 bases, with 15 bases lying between them. Per germline, CDR1 LNHDA and CDR2 SQIVND (reference sequence). The CDR3 totals 14 residues. Both 60 Vbeta primers and 13 Jbeta primers went into the PCR. Libraries were prepared by immunoSEQ multiplex PCR; TCRdb keeps only in-frame clonotypes and omits some of them. Of some 190,000 clones detected, around 90% appear once; the ten largest clones hold around 0.99%. A word on this clone: Its antigen is unknown.

The V call is TRBV19, the J call TRBJ1-1; perhaps TRBD1 as D (5 bases). The sequencing input was PBMCs. This clonotype was obtained from a boy aged 2 to 10 in good health and CMV-seronegative. This chain's CDR3 is CASHIFGGNTEAFF. The CDR3 bases are TGTGCCAGTCACATTTTCGGGGGTAACACTGAAGCTTTCTTT.